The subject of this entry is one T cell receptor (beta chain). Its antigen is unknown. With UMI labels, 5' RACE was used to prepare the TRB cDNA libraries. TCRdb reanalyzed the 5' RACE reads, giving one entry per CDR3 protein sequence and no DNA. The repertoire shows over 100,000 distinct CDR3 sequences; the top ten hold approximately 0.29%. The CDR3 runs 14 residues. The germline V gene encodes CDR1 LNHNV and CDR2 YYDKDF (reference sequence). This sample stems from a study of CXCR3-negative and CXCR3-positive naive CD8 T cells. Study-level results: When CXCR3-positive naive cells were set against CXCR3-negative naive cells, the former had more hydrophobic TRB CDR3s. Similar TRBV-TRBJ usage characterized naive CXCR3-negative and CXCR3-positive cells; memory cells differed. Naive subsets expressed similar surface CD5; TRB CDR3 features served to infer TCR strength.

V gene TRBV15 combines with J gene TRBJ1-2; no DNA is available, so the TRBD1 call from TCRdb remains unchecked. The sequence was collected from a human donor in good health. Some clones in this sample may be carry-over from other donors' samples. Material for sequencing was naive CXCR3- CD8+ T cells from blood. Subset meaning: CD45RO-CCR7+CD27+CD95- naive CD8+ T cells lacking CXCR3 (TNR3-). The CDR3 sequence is CARPTTGSRNGYTF.